This TCR beta chain is drawn from a study of blood T cell repertoires in COVID-19 (dated by TCRdb to between 2020 and 2021). As for the study more broadly: Samples from collaborators originated in the United States, Italy and Spain and spanned both the acute and convalescent phases of COVID-19. The prospective study material was composed of cDNA or gDNA derived from T cells, B-cell-depleted T cells, or PBMCs. The dataset comprised deeply sampled blood TCRbeta repertoires from subjects exposed to, actively infected with, or recovered from COVID-19. The repertoires were made available in a free public database intended to serve as a resource for research on the immune response to SARS-CoV-2. The samples were drawn from two sources: the first 160 participants of the ongoing ImmuneRACE study, and over 1,000 subjects contributed by 6 global collaborators. The sample metadata nearly always contained a de-identified subject ID, COVID-19 status, age in years and sex. HLA class I and class II types, where available, came from metadata supplied by the sample provider rather than from assay-based typing.

As concerns this clone: Its antigen target is currently unknown. Base quality data are lacking; no much larger clone is found one base away.

One collaborating source in Seattle enrolled patients while the patients were actively infected and followed the patients over time throughout the course of disease. Collaborating institutions collected whole blood in K2EDTA tubes following their own protocols. For TCRbeta analysis, collaborator samples were shipped as frozen whole blood, as isolated PBMCs, or as DNA extracted from either sample type. The immunoSEQ Assay, a bias-controlled multiplex PCR, was used to amplify TCRbeta CDR3 regions from genomic DNA. On the authors' methods: The number of nucleated cells in each sample was estimated from the amplification of reference gene primers within the assay. To quantify the absolute abundance of each unique TCRbeta CDR3 rearrangement, sequence reads were collapsed and filtered. Productive Simpson clonality was computed per sample as the square root of Simpson's diversity index over productive rearrangements. This is the immuneACCESS table as TCRdb keeps it, with only in-frame sequences that have V and J called. A part of the clones is gone; compared with another copy, unresolved V genes explain less than half, and the rest is unexplained. Clone size and V and J calls were adopted from that table, with D and trimming inferred from the DNA. A total of over 85,000 clones appear in this sample, just under 95% of them only once. The top ten clones comprise 1.9% of the sample.

What the research found in general, with its limitations: The quantity of clinical and demographic metadata differed by source and by participant and was supplied without curation.

The TCR sequence derives from a woman between 50 and 59 years old with COVID-19, enrolled during active disease. Sample: peripheral blood.

The CDR3 protein: CASSFSGTEAFF. The DNA sequence follows: TGTGCCAGCAGCTTCTCCGGCACTGAAGCTTTCTTT. The chain joins TRBV6-6 to TRBJ1-1; the D gene is unclear. V is pared back by 6 bases and J by 4 bases, with 9 bases lying between the germline termini. Taken from cysteine to phenylalanine, the CDR3 has 12 residues. This entry keeps only the CDR3 DNA: 36 bases, framed from base 1. According to the germline V gene (reference sequence), CDR1 reads MNHNY and CDR2 reads SVGAGI.